Sequencing of this TCR beta chain was carried out in a study of OX40 agonist ivuxolimab in advanced cancers. For the study at large: There were three patients with partial responses, one having hepatocellular carcinoma and two cutaneous melanoma.

Study findings and constraints: Expanded peripheral T cells had an undetermined antigen specificity.

Concerning this clone: The target antigen is unknown.

Repertoires were generated with immunoSEQ multiplex PCR, while TCRdb's copy carries only in-frame clones and drops some. Among over 75,000 clones listed, approximately 91% were seen once. The timepoints at which blood was sampled were baseline, cycle 4 day 1, and cycle 7 day 1. The sequence came from an adult with an advanced solid tumor such as melanoma, head and neck, liver or kidney cancer. The source material was CD4+ or CD8+ T cells sorted from blood, sampled in a trial of the OX40 agonist ivuxolimab.

The CDR3: CASRQGARETQYF. As DNA, the CDR3 is TGTGCCAGCAGACAGGGGGCACGGGAGACCCAGTACTTC. The chain recombines TRBV6-1 with TRBJ2-5; TRBD1 agrees at 9 bases. The CDR3 contains 13 residues. Germline V gene lookup returns CDR1 MNHNS and CDR2 SASEGT. The V segment lost 6 bases and the J segment 5 bases; nucleotides outside the gene matches: 4.